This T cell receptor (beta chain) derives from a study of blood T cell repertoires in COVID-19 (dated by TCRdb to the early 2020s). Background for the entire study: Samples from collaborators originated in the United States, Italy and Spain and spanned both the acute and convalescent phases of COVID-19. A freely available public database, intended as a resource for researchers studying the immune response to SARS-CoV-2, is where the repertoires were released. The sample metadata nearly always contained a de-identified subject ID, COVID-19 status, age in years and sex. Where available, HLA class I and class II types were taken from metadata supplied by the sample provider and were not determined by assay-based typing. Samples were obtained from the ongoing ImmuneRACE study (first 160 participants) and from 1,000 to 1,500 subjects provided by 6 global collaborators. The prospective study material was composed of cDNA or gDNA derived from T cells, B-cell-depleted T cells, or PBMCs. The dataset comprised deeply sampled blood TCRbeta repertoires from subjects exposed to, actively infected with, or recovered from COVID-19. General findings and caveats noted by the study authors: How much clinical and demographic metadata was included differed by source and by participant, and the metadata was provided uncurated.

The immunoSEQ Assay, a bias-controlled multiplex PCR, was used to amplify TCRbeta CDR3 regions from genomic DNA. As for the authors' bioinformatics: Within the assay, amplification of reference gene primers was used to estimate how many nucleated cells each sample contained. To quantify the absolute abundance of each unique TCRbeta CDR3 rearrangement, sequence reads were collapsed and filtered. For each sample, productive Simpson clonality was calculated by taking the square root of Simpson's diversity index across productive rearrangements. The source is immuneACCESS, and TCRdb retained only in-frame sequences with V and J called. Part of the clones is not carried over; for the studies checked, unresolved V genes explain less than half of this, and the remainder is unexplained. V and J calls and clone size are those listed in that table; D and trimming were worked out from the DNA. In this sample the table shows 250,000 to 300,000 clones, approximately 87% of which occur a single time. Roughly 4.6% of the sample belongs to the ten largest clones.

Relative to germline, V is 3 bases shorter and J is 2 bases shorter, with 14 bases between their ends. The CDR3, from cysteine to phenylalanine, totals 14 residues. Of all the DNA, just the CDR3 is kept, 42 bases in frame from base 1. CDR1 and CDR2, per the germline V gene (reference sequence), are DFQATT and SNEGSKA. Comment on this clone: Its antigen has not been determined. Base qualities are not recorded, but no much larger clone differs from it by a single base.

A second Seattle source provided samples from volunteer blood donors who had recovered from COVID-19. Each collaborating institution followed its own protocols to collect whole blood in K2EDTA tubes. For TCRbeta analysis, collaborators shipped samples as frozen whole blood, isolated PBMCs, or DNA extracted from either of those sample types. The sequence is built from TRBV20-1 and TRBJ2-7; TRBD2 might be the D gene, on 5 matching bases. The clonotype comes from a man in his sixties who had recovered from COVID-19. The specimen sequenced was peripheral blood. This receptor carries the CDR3 CSASSRGFPYEQYF. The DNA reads TGCAGTGCTAGTTCCCGCGGGTTCCCCTACGAGCAGTACTTC.